This TCR beta chain was captured by sequencing in a study of cytomegalovirus exposure and HLA in healthy donors. The length of the CDR3 is 16 residues. Trimming pared 5 bases from V and 1 base from J, leaving 15 bases between. Germline V gives CDR1 SGHTA, CDR2 FQGNSA. Data came from immunoSEQ multiplex PCR; TCRdb stores just in-frame clones and leaves some out. The data show roughly 120,000 clones, with about 85% seen just once and less than 4.5% held by the top ten. The donors were part of the 120-subject validation cohort, which stood apart from the 666-subject first cohort. As for this clone: Its specificity is unknown.

Notes on the study in general: The study recorded about 150 TCR beta chains that were cytomegalovirus-associated.

The sequencing sample was made of PBMCs. The sequence was collected from a man aged 18 to 29 in good health and CMV-seropositive. The chain uses TRBV7-2 and TRBJ2-1; a possible D gene is TRBD2 (5 bases). Here the CDR3 DNA reads TGTGCCAGCAGCCCTCCTAACGGGGAGTCCTACAATGAGCAGTTCTTC. This encodes CASSPPNGESYNEQFF.